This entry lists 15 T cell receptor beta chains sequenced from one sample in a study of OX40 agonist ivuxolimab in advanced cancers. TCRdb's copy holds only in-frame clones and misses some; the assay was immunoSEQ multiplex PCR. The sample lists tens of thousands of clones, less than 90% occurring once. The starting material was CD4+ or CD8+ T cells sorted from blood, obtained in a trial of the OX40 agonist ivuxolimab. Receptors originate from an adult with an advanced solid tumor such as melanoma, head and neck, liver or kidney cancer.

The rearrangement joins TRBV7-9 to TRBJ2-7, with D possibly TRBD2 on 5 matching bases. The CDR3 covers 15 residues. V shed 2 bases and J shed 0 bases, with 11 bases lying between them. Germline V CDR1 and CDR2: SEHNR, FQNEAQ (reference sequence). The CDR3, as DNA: TGTGCCAGCAGCTTATTACACGAGGGCTCCTACGAGCAGTACTTC. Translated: CASSLLHEGSYEQYF.

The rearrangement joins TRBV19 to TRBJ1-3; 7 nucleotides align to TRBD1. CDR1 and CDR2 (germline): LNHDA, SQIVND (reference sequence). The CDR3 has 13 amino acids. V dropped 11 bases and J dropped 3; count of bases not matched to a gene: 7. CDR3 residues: CAGRDSYGNTIYF. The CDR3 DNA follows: TGTGCCGGTCGGGACAGCTATGGAAACACCATATATTTT.

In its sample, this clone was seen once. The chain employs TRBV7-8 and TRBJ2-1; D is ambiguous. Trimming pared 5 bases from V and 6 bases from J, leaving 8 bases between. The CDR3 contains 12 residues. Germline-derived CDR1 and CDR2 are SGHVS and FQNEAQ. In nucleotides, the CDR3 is TGTGCCAGCAGCCCGACGTTCAATGAGCAGTTCTTC. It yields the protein CASSPTFNEQFF.

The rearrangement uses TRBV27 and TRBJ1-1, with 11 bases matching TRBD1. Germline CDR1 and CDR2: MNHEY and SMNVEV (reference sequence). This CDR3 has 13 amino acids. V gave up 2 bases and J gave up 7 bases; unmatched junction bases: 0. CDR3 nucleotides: TGTGCCAGCAGTTTAGGGACAGGGGGTGAAGCTTTCTTT. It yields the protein CASSLGTGGEAFF.

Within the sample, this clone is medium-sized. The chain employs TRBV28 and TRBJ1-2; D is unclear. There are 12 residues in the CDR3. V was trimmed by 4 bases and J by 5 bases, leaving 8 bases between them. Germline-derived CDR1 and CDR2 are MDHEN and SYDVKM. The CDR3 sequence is CASSWERYGYTF. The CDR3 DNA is TGTGCCAGCAGTTGGGAAAGGTATGGCTACACCTTC.

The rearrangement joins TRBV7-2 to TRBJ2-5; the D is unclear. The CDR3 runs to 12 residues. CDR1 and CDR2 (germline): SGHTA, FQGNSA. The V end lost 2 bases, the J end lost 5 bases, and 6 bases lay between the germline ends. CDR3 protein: CASSLRIETQYF. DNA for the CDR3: TGTGCCAGCAGCTTAAGAATCGAGACCCAGTACTTC.

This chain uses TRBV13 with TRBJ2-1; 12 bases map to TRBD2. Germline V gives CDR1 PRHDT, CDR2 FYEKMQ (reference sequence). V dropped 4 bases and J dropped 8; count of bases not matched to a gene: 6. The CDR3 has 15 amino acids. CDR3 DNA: TGTGCCAGCAGCTCCCGACTAGCGGGGGTCTATGAGCAGTTCTTC. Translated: CASSSRLAGVYEQFF.

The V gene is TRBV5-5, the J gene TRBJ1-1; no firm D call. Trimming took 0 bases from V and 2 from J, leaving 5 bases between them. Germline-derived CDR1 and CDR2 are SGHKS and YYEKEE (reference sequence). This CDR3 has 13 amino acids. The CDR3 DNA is TGTGCCAGCAGCTTGGGAGCAAACACTGAAGCTTTCTTT. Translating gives CASSLGANTEAFF.

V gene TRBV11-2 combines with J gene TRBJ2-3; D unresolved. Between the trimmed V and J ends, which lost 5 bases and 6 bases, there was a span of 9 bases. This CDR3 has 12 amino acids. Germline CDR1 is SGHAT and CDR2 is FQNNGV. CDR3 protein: CASSPAGDTQYF. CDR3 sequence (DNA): TGTGCCAGCAGCCCTGCTGGGGATACGCAGTATTTT.

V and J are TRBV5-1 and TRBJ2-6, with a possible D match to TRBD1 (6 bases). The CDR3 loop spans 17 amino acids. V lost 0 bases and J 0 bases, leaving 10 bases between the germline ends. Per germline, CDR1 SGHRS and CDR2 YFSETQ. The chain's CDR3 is CASSLEGQLSGANVLTF. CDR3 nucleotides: TGCGCCAGCAGCTTGGAGGGACAACTCTCTGGGGCCAACGTCCTGACTTTC.

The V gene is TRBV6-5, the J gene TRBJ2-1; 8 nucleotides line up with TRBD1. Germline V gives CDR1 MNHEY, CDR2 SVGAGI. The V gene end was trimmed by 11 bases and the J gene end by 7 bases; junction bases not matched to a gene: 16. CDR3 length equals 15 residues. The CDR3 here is CASVKWQGAGNEQFF. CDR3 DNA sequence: TGTGCCTCCGTTAAGTGGCAGGGGGCAGGGAATGAGCAGTTCTTC.

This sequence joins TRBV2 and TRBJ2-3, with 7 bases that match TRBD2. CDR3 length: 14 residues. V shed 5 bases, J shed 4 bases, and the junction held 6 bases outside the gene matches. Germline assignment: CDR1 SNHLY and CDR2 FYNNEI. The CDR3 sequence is CASSKVGLADTQYF. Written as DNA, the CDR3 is TGTGCCAGCAGTAAAGTCGGACTAGCAGATACGCAGTATTTT.

The CDR3 loop is CASRGEGGRGNQPQHF. The DNA for the CDR3 is TGTGCCAGCAGAGGGGAAGGCGGTCGTGGCAATCAGCCCCAGCATTTT. The genes are TRBV28 and TRBJ1-5; D is perhaps TRBD1 (5 bases). Germline V gene data show CDR1 as MDHEN and CDR2 as SYDVKM. The germline V and J ends were trimmed by 6 bases and 2 bases, with 17 bases remaining between them. The CDR3 covers 16 residues.

CDR3 sequence: CASSFTPNTEAFF. DNA for the CDR3: TGTGCCAGCAGCTTTACACCGAACACTGAAGCTTTCTTT. The chain uses TRBV7-7 and TRBJ1-1; D remains ambiguous. Per germline, CDR1 SSHAT and CDR2 FNYEAQ (reference sequence). The CDR3 totals 13 residues. The V end lost 3 bases, the J end lost 1 base, and 6 bases lay between the germline ends.

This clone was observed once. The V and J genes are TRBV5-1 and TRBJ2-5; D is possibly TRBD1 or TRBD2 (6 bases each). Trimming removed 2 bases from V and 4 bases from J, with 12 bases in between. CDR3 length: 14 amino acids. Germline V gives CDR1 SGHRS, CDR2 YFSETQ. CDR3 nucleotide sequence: TGCGCCAGCAGCTTCGGGGGCGGGGTAGAGACCCAGTACTTC. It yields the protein CASSFGGGVETQYF.